This T cell receptor (beta chain) was recorded in a study of blood T cell repertoires in COVID-19. The CDR3 is 12 amino acids. Trimming pared 2 bases from V and 4 bases from J, leaving 5 bases between. The germline CDR1 and CDR2 sequences are SGHDN and FVKESK. Data came from immunoSEQ multiplex PCR; TCRdb stores just in-frame clones and leaves some out. Here the sample spans 400,000 to 500,000 clones, roughly 89% being singletons. The receptor comes from a woman in her 30s with active or convalescent COVID-19. The chain carries TRBV14 and TRBJ1-1; D not resolved. The sample consisted of peripheral blood. CDR3 sequence: CASSQSGTEAFF. The CDR3, as DNA: TGTGCCAGCAGCCAATCGGGCACTGAAGCTTTCTTT.